The T cell receptor beta chain under discussion was sequenced for a study of T cells after yellow fever vaccination. Turning to the study itself: SMART-Seq v4 Ultra Low Input handled preparation of low-cell-number fractions.

Germline V gene data show CDR1 as SEHNR and CDR2 as FQNEAQ (reference sequence). This CDR3 comprises 17 residues. V was trimmed by 3 bases and J by 0 bases, leaving 15 bases between them. General study points: Reappearance after the booster was observed for most primary-vaccination clones (about 95% CD4, almost 90% CD8). Highly abundant clonotypes carried over from the bulk population could end up in FACS-sorted repertoires as contaminants.

As to this clonotype: Its matching antigen is unknown.

Template switching with 5'RACE generated the TCR cDNA and added a universal primer site and UMIs. TCRdb itself ran the 5' RACE reads through MiXCR, one entry per CDR3 protein. The sample shows around 310,000 distinct CDR3 sequences, 3% to 4.5% of them seen only once. The TCR comes from a man younger than 35 who received the YFV17D yellow fever vaccine. The chain carries TRBV7-9 and TRBJ2-1, with D maybe TRBD2 (6 bases). Sequencing used PBMCs, obtained 5 days after the yellow fever booster vaccination. For the CDR3, the DNA is TGTGCCAGCAGCTTTAATTGGCGGGGACGCTCCTACAATGAGCAGTTCTTC. It yields the protein CASSFNWRGRSYNEQFF.